This T cell receptor beta chain comes out of a study of cytomegalovirus exposure and HLA in healthy donors. Study-level findings and limits: Most TCR sequences were uncommon, yet certain public TCRs appeared in many donors. Three chains linked to CMV were shown in vitro to be specific for CMV antigens. Reports credit the classifier with highly specific, highly sensitive diagnosis of cytomegalovirus status. The study listed 150 to 200 cytomegalovirus-associated TCR beta chains.

This table comes from immunoSEQ multiplex PCR, and its TCRdb copy is limited to in-frame clones, with some not included. The data contain roughly 80,000 clones, 85% to 95% of them singletons. The CDR3 sequence is 15 residues long. Germline lookup yields CDR1 SGDLS and CDR2 YYNGEE. V was cut by 0 bases and J by 0 bases, with 10 bases left in between. As for this clone: Its antigen is unknown.

The sequencing sample was made of PBMCs. The chain carries TRBV9 and TRBJ2-7; D not resolved. The sequence was collected from a man between 18 and 29 years old in good health and CMV-seronegative. The CDR3 loop is CASSVVPDFSYEQYF. CDR3 DNA: TGTGCCAGCAGCGTAGTGCCAGACTTCTCCTACGAGCAGTACTTC.